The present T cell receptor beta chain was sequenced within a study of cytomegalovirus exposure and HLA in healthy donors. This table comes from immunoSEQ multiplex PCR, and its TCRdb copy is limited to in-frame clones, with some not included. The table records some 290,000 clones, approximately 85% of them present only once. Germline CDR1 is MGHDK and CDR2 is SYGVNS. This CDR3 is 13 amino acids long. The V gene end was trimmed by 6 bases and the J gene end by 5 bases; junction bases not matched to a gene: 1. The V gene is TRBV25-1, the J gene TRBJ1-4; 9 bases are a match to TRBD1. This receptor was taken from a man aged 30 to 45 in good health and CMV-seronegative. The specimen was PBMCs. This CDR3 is CASRGQGNEKLFF. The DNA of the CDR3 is TGTGCCAGCAGGGGACAGGGAAATGAAAAACTGTTTTTT.